The 29 T cell receptor beta chains in this list originate from one sample, sequenced in a study of molecular identifiers for immune sequencing clone quantification. TCRdb reprocessed the PCR reads with MiXCR, giving one entry per CDR3 protein. The profile covers about 320,000 distinct CDR3 sequences, with roughly a fifth appearing a single time and approximately 0.84% taken by the ten largest. Sequenced material: naive CD8+ T cells from blood, with Jurkat cell RNA spiked in. The subset here: FACS-sorted CD8+CD4-CCR7+CD45RA+ naive T cells. These receptors originate from a human donor in good health. Some libraries in this study had Jurkat cell RNA spiked in.

The chain employs TRBV4-3 and TRBJ2-7; weak D call: TRBD1 (6 bases). Per germline, CDR1 LGHNA and CDR2 YSLEER. This CDR3 has 15 residues. V gave up 1 base and J gave up 0 bases, with 10 bases separating them. The CDR3 loop is CASSQARDTSYEQYF. CDR3 bases: TGCGCCAGCAGCCAAGCCCGGGACACCTCCTACGAGCAGTACTTC.

V and J are TRBV2 and TRBJ2-5; 7 nucleotides align to TRBD2. The CDR3 loop spans 14 amino acids. The ends lost 2 bases at V and 3 bases at J; junction bases unmatched: 3. Germline V gives CDR1 SNHLY, CDR2 FYNNEI. CDR3 sequence: CASSERDYKETQYF. CDR3 bases: TGTGCCAGCAGTGAAAGGGACTACAAAGAGACCCAGTACTTC.

This clonotype was detected only a few times. The V call is TRBV6-5, the J call TRBJ1-5; tentative D call: TRBD1 (5 bases). CDR3 length: 14 residues. V was shortened by 5 bases and J by 3 bases, with 11 bases between the two germline ends. The germline V gene encodes CDR1 MNHEY and CDR2 SVGAGI. CDR3 residues: CASSLGHFNQPQHF. CDR3 bases: TGTGCCAGCAGTCTCGGACACTTCAATCAGCCCCAGCATTTT.

In its sample, this clonotype was seen many times. The chain joins TRBV20-1 to TRBJ2-7, with D unresolved. Germline V gene data show CDR1 as DFQATT and CDR2 as SNEGSKA (reference sequence). There are 12 residues in the CDR3. The V gene lost 1 base and the J gene lost 0 bases, with 4 bases spanning the gap. The CDR3 nucleotides are TGCAGTGCTAGAGGATACTCCTACGAGCAGTACTTC. Its translation is CSARGYSYEQYF.

This clonotype appeared a few times. This chain uses TRBV27 with TRBJ1-5, with D tentatively TRBD1 (5 bases). Germline V gives CDR1 MNHEY, CDR2 SMNVEV (reference sequence). Trimming stripped 5 bases from V and 1 base from J, with 15 bases between. The CDR3 extends over 16 amino acids. CDR3 coding DNA: TGTGCCAGCAGTCCGACTCAGGGTTGGAGCAATCAGCCCCAGCATTTT. Translated, it gives CASSPTQGWSNQPQHF.

This clonotype has at least ten counts. The chain is built from TRBV19 and TRBJ2-1; D is unclear. The ends were cut back, 3 bases at V and 2 bases at J, with 8 bases in the middle. In germline, CDR1 is LNHDA, CDR2 SQIVND (reference sequence). The CDR3 contains 14 residues. CDR3 residues: CASSMVGPYNEQFF. CDR3 DNA sequence: TGTGCCAGTAGTATGGTAGGGCCCTACAATGAGCAGTTCTTC.

CDR3 sequence: CASSLSTGLIGEQFF. CDR3 in DNA: TGTGCCAGCAGCTTGTCGACAGGGTTGATCGGTGAGCAGTTCTTC. This sequence joins TRBV7-9 and TRBJ2-1, with 7 bases lining up with TRBD1. In germline, CDR1 is SEHNR, CDR2 FQNEAQ (reference sequence). The CDR3 runs to 15 residues. Germline trimming cut 3 bases from V and 9 bases from J; bases unmatched to any gene: 11.

The rearrangement links TRBV7-9 to TRBJ2-2; D gene uncertain. The CDR3 covers 15 residues. Trimming stripped 1 base from V and 4 bases from J, with 10 bases between. From germline, CDR1 is SEHNR and CDR2 FQNEAQ (reference sequence). The chain's CDR3 is CASSLGRSLTGELFF. CDR3 DNA: TGTGCCAGCAGCTTAGGCAGGTCGCTCACCGGGGAGCTGTTTTTT.

In its sample, this clonotype was seen a few times. A clone one base away is much larger, so this may be a read error. The chain uses TRBV29-1 and TRBJ2-3; 11 bases agree with TRBD2. This CDR3 spans 15 amino acids. CDR1 and CDR2 (germline): SQVTM, ANQGSEA. CDR3 sequence reads: CNVPRLAGSQDTQYF. Here the CDR3 DNA reads TGCAACGTTCCACGACTAGCGGGATCGCAAGATACGCAGTATTTT.

For this clonotype: This may stem from a read error, because a much larger clone lies one nucleotide away. This CDR3 is missing its conserved last phenylalanine or tryptophan, likely due to a read error. The chain has TRBV20-1 and TRBJ1-5; D unresolved. Germline CDR1 and CDR2: DFQATT and SNEGSKA (reference sequence). This CDR3 is 12 amino acids long. Trimming shortened V by 6 bases and J by 3 bases, and 9 bases separated the two germline ends. CDR3 region: CSARTDNQPQHL. CDR3 nucleotide sequence: TGCAGTGCCCGGACGGACAATCAGCCCCAGCATCTT.

This clonotype was seen ten or more times. The chain joins TRBV28 to TRBJ2-7; D could derive from TRBD1 or TRBD2 (6 bases each). The CDR3 totals 11 residues. Trimming stripped 6 bases from V and 8 bases from J, with 11 bases between. Germline-derived CDR1 and CDR2 are MDHEN and SYDVKM. CDR3: CASSRGTKQYF. The DNA for the CDR3 is TGTGCCAGCAGCCGGGGGACAAAGCAGTACTTC.

The sample holds a few counts of this clonotype. The J gene is TRBJ2-7, the V gene TRBV23-1, with D maybe TRBD1 (5 bases). TRBV23-1 is designated an ORF whose function remains uncertain. V was shortened by 0 bases and J by 1 base, with 10 bases between the two germline ends. The CDR3 extends over 15 amino acids. CDR3: CASSQSGQGSYEQYF. CDR3 bases: TGCGCCAGCAGTCAATCGGGGCAGGGTTCCTACGAGCAGTACTTC.

The V gene is TRBV13, the J gene TRBJ2-6; possibly TRBD1 for D (5 bases). This CDR3 has 16 residues. Germline V gene lookup returns CDR1 PRHDT and CDR2 FYEKMQ (reference sequence). V lost 5 bases to trimming and J lost 4 bases, with 15 bases between them. The CDR3 spells CASSIQQAGGANVLTF. DNA for the CDR3: TGTGCCAGCAGCATCCAACAGGCTGGCGGGGCCAACGTCCTGACTTTC. Filled out from reference TRBV13 and TRBJ2-6, the complete variable domain reads AAGVIQSPRHLIKEKRETATLKCYPIPRHDTVYWYQQGPGQDPQFLISFYEKMQSDKGSIPDRFSAQQFSDYHSELNMSSLELGDSALYFCASSIQQAGGANVLTFGAGSRLTVL.

As concerns this clonotype: A clone one base away is much larger, so this may be a read error. This rearrangement joins TRBV12-3 or TRBV12-4 to TRBJ2-1; maybe TRBD1 (6 bases). This CDR3 spans 12 amino acids. CDR3: CASGLQTIGGIF. In DNA, the CDR3 is TGTGCCAGCGGTTTACAGACTATTGGGGGCATCTTC.

In the case of this clonotype: Mismatch with germline at one junction end may stem from a read error. The chain recombines TRBV4-3 with TRBJ1-4; D possibly corresponds to TRBD1 (5 bases). The germline CDR1 and CDR2 sequences are LGHNA and YSLEER. This CDR3 contains 17 residues. This CDR3 is CASSQDKTATTNEKLVF. In DNA form, the CDR3 reads TGCGCCAGCAGCCAAGATAAGACAGCCACAACTAATGAAAAACTGGTTTTT.

With respect to this clonotype: A single base separates this from a much larger clone, so it may be a read error. The chain is built from TRBV19 and TRBJ2-7; possible D gene TRBD2, 5 bases. The CDR3 contains 13 residues. Germline V gene lookup returns CDR1 LNHDA and CDR2 SQIVND (reference sequence). CDR3 sequence (DNA): TGTGCCGGTAGCCCGGTCGGGGTTGACGAGCAGTACTTC. It translates to CAGSPVGVDEQYF.

There are a few counts of this clonotype. CDR3 in amino acids: CASSFWREGVKNIQYF. The CDR3 DNA reads TGTGCCAGCAGCTTTTGGCGGGAGGGTGTCAAAAACATTCAGTACTTC. J is TRBJ2-4 and V is TRBV11-1, with TRBD2 matching over 9 bases. This CDR3 comprises 16 residues. Germline CDR1 is SGHAT and CDR2 is FQDESV (reference sequence). Unmatched junction bases numbered 6, after V lost 3 bases and J lost 3 bases.

The table lists this clonotype with many counts. The V and J genes are TRBV5-1 and TRBJ1-4; no reliable D call. V shed 2 bases and J shed 6 bases, with 11 bases lying between them. CDR1 is SGHRS, CDR2 YFSETQ, per germline. This CDR3 spans 14 amino acids. The DNA for the CDR3 is TGCGCCAGCAGCTTATCGTTGATGGATGAAAAACTGTTTTTT. It codes for CASSLSLMDEKLFF.

This clonotype showed up many times. The rearrangement joins TRBV24-1 to TRBJ2-1, with D unresolved. The V and J ends lost 5 bases and 0 bases respectively, with 13 bases between them. Germline V CDR1 and CDR2: KGHDR, SFDVKD. The length of the CDR3 is 16 residues. The CDR3 loop is CATSARRISSYNEQFF. The CDR3 region has the DNA TGTGCCACCAGTGCTCGTAGGATTTCCTCCTACAATGAGCAGTTCTTC.

This clonotype was seen ten or more times. The rearrangement links TRBV4-3 to TRBJ2-4; no clear D gene. The germline gives CDR1 LGHNA, CDR2 YSLEER. The V and J ends lost 1 base and 1 base respectively, with 14 bases between them. The CDR3 has 17 residues. CDR3 residues: CASSQVFGRRAKNIQYF. The DNA for the CDR3 is TGCGCCAGCAGCCAAGTTTTCGGGCGACGGGCCAAAAACATTCAGTACTTC.

This clonotype was seen more than once but under ten times. V usage is TRBV7-3 and J usage is TRBJ2-5; D not resolved. CDR1 and CDR2 (germline): SGHTA, FQGTGA. The CDR3 has 15 amino acids. V was clipped by 0 bases and J by 2 bases, with 10 bases between them. The CDR3 DNA reads TGTGCCAGCAGCTTAACGGGTCCCTGGCAAGAGACCCAGTACTTC. This gives the protein CASSLTGPWQETQYF.

In this sample, this clonotype turned up many times. The J gene is TRBJ1-1, the V gene TRBV30; D might be TRBD1 (5 bases). The CDR3 loop spans 13 amino acids. Germline V gene data show CDR1 as GTSNPN and CDR2 as SVGIG (reference sequence). Trimming removed 1 base at V and 9 bases at J, with 15 bases between. The CDR3 DNA reads TGTGCCTGGAGTGCCCCATACAGGAAACAAGCTTTCTTT. Encoded protein: CAWSAPYRKQAFF. Supplemented by reference TRBV30 and TRBJ1-1, the full variable domain reads SQTIHQWPATLVQPVGSPLSLECTVEGTSNPNLYWYRQAAGRGLQLLFYSVGIGQISSEVPQNLSASRPQDRQFILSSKKLLLSDSGFYLCAWSAPYRKQAFFGQGTRLTVV.

The table lists this clonotype with many counts. This chain links TRBV6-5 with TRBJ2-5; TRBD2 matches 13 bases. J gave up 6 bases and V 5 bases, and 9 bases lay outside the gene matches. The CDR3 contains 16 residues. Germline V lookup: CDR1 MNHEY, CDR2 SVGAGI. This chain's CDR3 is CASSPTSGGAAQTQYF. In DNA form, the CDR3 reads TGTGCCAGCAGTCCTACTAGCGGGGGGGCCGCCCAGACCCAGTACTTC.

The sample holds many counts of this clonotype. The gene calls are TRBV29-1 and TRBJ2-3; 7 bases are a match to TRBD2. The junction had 7 bases not matched to a gene; V was cut back by 2 bases and J by 2 bases. Germline CDR1 and CDR2: SQVTM and ANQGSEA. The CDR3 runs 15 residues. The CDR3 DNA sequence: TGCAGCGTTGAACGCGGGGGATGGTACACAGATACGCAGTATTTT. Translating it yields CSVERGGWYTDTQYF.

CDR3 loop: CASSSRVSGSSYNEQFF. The CDR3 DNA reads as TGTGCCAGCAGTTCTCGGGTTAGCGGGAGCTCCTACAATGAGCAGTTCTTC. This chain joins TRBV12-3 or TRBV12-4 and TRBJ2-1; TRBD2 matches at 9 bases. The CDR3 covers 17 residues. The junction had 7 bases not matched to a gene; V was cut back by 4 bases and J by 0 bases.

This clonotype was seen repeatedly, ten times or more. V and J are TRBV12-3 or TRBV12-4 and TRBJ2-5; 9 positions match TRBD1. The CDR3 extends over 16 amino acids. The V gene end was trimmed by 6 bases and the J gene end by 2 bases; junction bases not matched to a gene: 10. CDR3 sequence reads: CASSRATGGVQETQYF. The CDR3 DNA reads as TGTGCCAGCAGCCGGGCGACAGGGGGAGTACAAGAGACCCAGTACTTC.

This clonotype was found many times. V gene TRBV13 combines with J gene TRBJ2-7; D tentatively reads TRBD1 or TRBD2 (5 bases each). Trimming pared 5 bases from V and 3 bases from J, leaving 14 bases between. The CDR3 has 14 amino acids. Germline assignment: CDR1 PRHDT and CDR2 FYEKMQ (reference sequence). CDR3 sequence: CASSPGRGRYEQYF. CDR3 coding DNA: TGTGCCAGCAGCCCAGGGAGAGGCCGCTACGAGCAGTACTTC.

Remarks on this clonotype: The junction departs from the called germline gene at one end, perhaps through a read error. This chain uses TRBV6-5 with TRBJ1-1; D is possibly TRBD1 (6 bases). This CDR3 has 14 amino acids. The germline V gene encodes CDR1 MNHEY and CDR2 SVGAGI. CDR3 residues: CASSWRGINTEALF. The CDR3 DNA reads as TGTGCCAGCAGCTGGAGGGGGATTAACACTGAAGCTCTCTTT.

About this clonotype: A much larger clonotype is one base distant, so this may be a read error. The chain links TRBV29-1 to TRBJ2-3; TRBD2 matches 11 bases. CDR1 is SQVTM and CDR2 is ANQGSEA in the germline V gene. The CDR3 sequence is 14 residues long. CDR3 region: CSVELAGVLDTRYF. DNA of the CDR3: TGCAGCGTAGAACTAGCGGGAGTGCTAGATACGCGGTATTTT.